Below, one TCR beta chain is given with its context. Its target is unknown. The CDR3 totals 14 residues. Germline values: CDR1 SNHLY, CDR2 FYNNEI. Trimming removed 6 bases at V and 7 bases at J, with 19 bases between. The data are from a study of cytomegalovirus exposure and HLA in healthy donors. With 60 Vbeta and 13 Jbeta primers, the PCR was carried out. Method: immunoSEQ multiplex PCR; TCRdb's copy keeps in-frame clones and lacks some. This repertoire includes around 120,000 clones. Study conclusions and caveats: A later analysis appeared to link common viral pathogens to several of the most significant clusters. Fewer than 200 TCR beta chains were listed as cytomegalovirus-associated.

The receptor was isolated from a man younger than 35 in good health and CMV-seronegative. The V call is TRBV2, the J call TRBJ2-7; D is possibly TRBD2 (6 bases). Sequencing was performed on PBMCs. The CDR3 is CASRRGLSLEEQYF. Written as DNA, the CDR3 is TGTGCCAGCAGAAGGGGACTTTCCCTTGAGGAGCAGTACTTC.